This paragraph reports one TCR beta chain. Antigen: not known. This CDR3 contains 13 residues. The germline V and J ends were trimmed by 8 bases and 2 bases, with 13 bases remaining between them. Germline lookup yields CDR1 ENHRY and CDR2 SYGVKD. Positively selected for CCR7, the CD45RO-negative cells used as naive CD8 cells excluded terminally differentiated effector memory CD45RA+ cells. Healthy HIV-negative adults without recent acute infections or vaccinations served as donors. Each sample came from a Caucasian adult donor living in Nashville, Tennessee. This entry belongs to a study of shared clonotypes between healthy human individuals. Study findings and constraints: As a rule, naive subsets had a larger estimated richness than memory subsets. With a few donors compared, around 4.7% of naive CD4 clonotypes were shared.

Generated by immunoSEQ multiplex PCR, the TCRdb table keeps only in-frame clones and is missing some. This sample has about 2.1 million clones, with roughly 95% found just once. The rearrangement uses TRBV10-3 and TRBJ2-7; D uncertain. This clonotype originated in a man aged 18 to 30 in good health. Some clones in this sample may be carry-over from other donors' samples. The sample consisted of naive CD8+ T cells from PBMCs. The CDR3 coding sequence is TGTGCCATCGGGGTGACTCGCACCTACGAGCAGTACTTC. The encoded protein is CAIGVTRTYEQYF.